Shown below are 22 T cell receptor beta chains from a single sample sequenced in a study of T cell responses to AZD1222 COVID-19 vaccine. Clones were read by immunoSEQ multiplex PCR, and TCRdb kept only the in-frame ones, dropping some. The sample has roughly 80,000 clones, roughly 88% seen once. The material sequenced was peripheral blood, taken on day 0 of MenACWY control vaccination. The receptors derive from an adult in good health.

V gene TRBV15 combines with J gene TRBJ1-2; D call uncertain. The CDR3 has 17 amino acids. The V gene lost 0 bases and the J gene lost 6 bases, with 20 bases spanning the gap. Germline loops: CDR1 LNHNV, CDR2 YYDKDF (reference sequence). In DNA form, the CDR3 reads TGTGCCACCAGCAGAGATTTGAAGGATATTGTGGGAAATGGCTACACCTTC. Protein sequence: CATSRDLKDIVGNGYTF.

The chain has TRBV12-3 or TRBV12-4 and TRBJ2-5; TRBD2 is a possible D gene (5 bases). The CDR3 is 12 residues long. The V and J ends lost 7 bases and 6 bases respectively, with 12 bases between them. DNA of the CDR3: TGTGCCAGCACTATGGGCGGGCAGACCCAGTACTTC. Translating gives CASTMGGQTQYF.

The chain's CDR3 is CASSGGIYGYTF. CDR3 coding DNA: TGTGCCAGCAGTGGGGGAATCTATGGCTACACCTTC. The V and J genes are TRBV28 and TRBJ1-2; weak D call: TRBD1 (5 bases). Between the trimmed V and J ends, which lost 5 bases and 4 bases, there was a span of 8 bases. This CDR3 is built from 12 residues. Per the germline V gene, CDR1 is MDHEN and CDR2 is SYDVKM.

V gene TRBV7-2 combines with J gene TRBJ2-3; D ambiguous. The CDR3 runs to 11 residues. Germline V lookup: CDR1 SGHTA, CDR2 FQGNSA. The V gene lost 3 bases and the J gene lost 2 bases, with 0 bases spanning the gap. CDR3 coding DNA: TGTGCCAGCAGCTTCACAGATACGCAGTATTTT. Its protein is CASSFTDTQYF.

This CDR3 is CAIATGAQGIGELFF. As DNA, the CDR3 is TGTGCCATCGCAACAGGGGCGCAAGGAATAGGGGAGCTGTTTTTT. The chain links TRBV10-3 to TRBJ2-2; 7 bases are shared with TRBD1. The CDR3 runs 15 residues. Losses at the gene ends were 8 bases for V and 8 bases for J; bases not matched to a gene: 14. From germline, CDR1 is ENHRY and CDR2 SYGVKD.

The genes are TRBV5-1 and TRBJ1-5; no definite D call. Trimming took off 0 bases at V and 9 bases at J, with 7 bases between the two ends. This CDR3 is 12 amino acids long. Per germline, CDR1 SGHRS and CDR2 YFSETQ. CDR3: CASSLAGWPQHF. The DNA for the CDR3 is TGCGCCAGCAGCTTGGCCGGTTGGCCCCAGCATTTT.

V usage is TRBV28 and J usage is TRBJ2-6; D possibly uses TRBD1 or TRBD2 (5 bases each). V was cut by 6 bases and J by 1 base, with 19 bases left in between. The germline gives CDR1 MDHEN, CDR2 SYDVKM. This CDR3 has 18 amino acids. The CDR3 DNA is TGTGCCAGCAGCCGTTTACCGGGACGAGCATCTGGGGCCAACGTCCTGACTTTC. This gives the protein CASSRLPGRASGANVLTF.

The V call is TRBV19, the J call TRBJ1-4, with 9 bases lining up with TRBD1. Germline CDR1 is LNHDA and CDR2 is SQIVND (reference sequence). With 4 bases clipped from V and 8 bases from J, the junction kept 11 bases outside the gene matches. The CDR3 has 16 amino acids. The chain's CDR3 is CASSTSTGGTAEKLFF. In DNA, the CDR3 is TGTGCCAGTAGTACCTCGACAGGGGGTACGGCGGAAAAACTGTTTTTT.

The CDR3 DNA follows: TGTGCCAGTAAAGCGGGGCCGCGGAGCAATCAGCCCCAGCATTTT. Its protein is CASKAGPRSNQPQHF. This chain joins TRBV19 and TRBJ1-5; TRBD1 is a possible D gene (5 bases). V lost 7 bases, J lost 1 base, and 14 bases lay in between. The CDR3 spans 15 residues. CDR1 is LNHDA and CDR2 is SQIVND in the germline V gene (reference sequence).

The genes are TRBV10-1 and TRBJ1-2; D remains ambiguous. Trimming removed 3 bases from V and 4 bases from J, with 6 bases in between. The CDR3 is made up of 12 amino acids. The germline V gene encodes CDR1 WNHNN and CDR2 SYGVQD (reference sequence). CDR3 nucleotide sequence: TGCGCCAGCAGTGAAACCAGCTATGGCTACACCTTC. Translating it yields CASSETSYGYTF.

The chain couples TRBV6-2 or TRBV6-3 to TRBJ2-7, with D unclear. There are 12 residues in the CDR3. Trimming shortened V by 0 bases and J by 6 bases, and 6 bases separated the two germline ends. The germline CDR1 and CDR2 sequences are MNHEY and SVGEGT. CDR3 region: CASSYSSVEQYF. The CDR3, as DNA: TGTGCCAGCAGTTACTCGAGCGTCGAGCAGTACTTC.

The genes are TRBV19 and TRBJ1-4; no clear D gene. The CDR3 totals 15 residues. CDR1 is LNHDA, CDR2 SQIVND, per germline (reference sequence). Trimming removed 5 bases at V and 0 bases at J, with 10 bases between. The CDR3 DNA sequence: TGTGCCAGTAGTCTAATTCATGCAACTAATGAAAAACTGTTTTTT. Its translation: CASSLIHATNEKLFF.

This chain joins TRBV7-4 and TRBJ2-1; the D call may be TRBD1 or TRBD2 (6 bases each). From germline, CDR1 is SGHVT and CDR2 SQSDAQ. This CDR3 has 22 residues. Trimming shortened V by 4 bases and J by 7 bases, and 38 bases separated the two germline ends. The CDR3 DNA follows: TGTGCCAGCAGCTCGGCCAACAAAGGTCCTCCTATACTAGCACCTAGGGGGAATGAGCAGTTCTTC. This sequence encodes CASSSANKGPPILAPRGNEQFF.

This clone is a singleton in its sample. CDR3 residues: CASSFHEGLYNEQFF. As DNA, the CDR3 is TGTGCCAGCAGTTTCCACGAGGGACTTTACAATGAGCAGTTCTTC. The chain links TRBV6-2 or TRBV6-3 to TRBJ2-1, with a weak D call TRBD2 (6 bases). CDR1 and CDR2 (germline): MNHEY, SVGEGT. The CDR3 has 15 amino acids. The ends were cut back, 4 bases at V and 4 bases at J, with 14 bases in the middle.

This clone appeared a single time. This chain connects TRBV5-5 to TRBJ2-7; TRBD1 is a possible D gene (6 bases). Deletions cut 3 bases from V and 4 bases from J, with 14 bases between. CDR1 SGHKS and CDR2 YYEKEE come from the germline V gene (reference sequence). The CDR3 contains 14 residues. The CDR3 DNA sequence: TGTGCCAGCAGCTCAACAGGGACCGTTTACGAGCAGTACTTC. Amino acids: CASSSTGTVYEQYF.

The CDR3 coding sequence is TGTGCCATCAGTGAGTCGCTCGACAGCAATGGCTACACCTTC. It is translated as CAISESLDSNGYTF. The V and J genes are TRBV10-3 and TRBJ1-2; D perhaps matches TRBD1 (5 bases). CDR3 length: 14 amino acids. The germline V gene has CDR1 ENHRY and CDR2 SYGVKD. V lost 0 bases, J lost 6 bases, and 11 bases lay in between.

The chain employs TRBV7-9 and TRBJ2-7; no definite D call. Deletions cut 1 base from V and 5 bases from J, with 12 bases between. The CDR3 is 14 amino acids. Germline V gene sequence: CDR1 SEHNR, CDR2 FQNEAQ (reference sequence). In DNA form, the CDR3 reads TGTGCCAGCAGCTTAGGCTCAATTTCCCACGAGCAGTACTTC. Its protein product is CASSLGSISHEQYF.

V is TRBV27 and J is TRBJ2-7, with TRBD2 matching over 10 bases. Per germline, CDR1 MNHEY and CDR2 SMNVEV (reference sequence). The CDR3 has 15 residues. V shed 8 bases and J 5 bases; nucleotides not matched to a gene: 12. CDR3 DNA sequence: TGTGCCAGCTCTCGGGCTAGCGGGAGTTTCCACGAGCAGTACTTC. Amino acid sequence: CASSRASGSFHEQYF.

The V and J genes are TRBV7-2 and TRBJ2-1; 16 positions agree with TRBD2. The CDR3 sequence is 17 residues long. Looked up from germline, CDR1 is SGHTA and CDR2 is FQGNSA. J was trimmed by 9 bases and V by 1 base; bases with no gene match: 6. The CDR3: CASSLGAGTSGRGEQFF. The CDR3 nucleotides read TGTGCCAGCAGCTTAGGTGCCGGGACTAGCGGGAGGGGTGAGCAGTTCTTC.

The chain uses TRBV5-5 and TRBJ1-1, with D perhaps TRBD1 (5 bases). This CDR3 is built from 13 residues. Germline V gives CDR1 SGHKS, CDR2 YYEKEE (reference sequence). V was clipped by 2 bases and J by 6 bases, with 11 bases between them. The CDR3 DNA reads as TGTGCCAGCAGCTTCGCAGTAGGGGCTGAAGCTTTCTTT. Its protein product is CASSFAVGAEAFF.

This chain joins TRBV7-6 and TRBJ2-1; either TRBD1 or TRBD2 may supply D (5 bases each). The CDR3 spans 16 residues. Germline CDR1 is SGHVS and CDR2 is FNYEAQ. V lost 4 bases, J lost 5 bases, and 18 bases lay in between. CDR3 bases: TGTGCCAGCAGCTCACTAGGGACCAACCTAAACAATGAGCAGTTCTTC. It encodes CASSSLGTNLNNEQFF. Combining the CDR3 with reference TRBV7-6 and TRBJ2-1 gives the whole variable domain GAGVSQSPRYKVTKRGQDVALRCDPISGHVSLYWYRQALGQGPEFLTYFNYEAQQDKSGLPNDRFSAERPEGSISTLTIQRTEQRDSAMYRCASSSLGTNLNNEQFFGPGTRLTVL.

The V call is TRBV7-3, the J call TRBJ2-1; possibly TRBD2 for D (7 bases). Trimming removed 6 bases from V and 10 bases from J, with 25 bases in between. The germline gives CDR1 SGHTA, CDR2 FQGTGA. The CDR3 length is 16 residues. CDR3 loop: CASSRGGGHPNREQFF. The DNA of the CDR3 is TGTGCCAGCAGTCGGGGAGGGGGACACCCAAACCGGGAGCAGTTCTTC. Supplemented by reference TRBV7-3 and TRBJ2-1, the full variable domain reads GAGVSQTPSNKVTEKGKYVELRCDPISGHTALYWYRQSLGQGPEFLIYFQGTGAADDSGLPNDRFFAVRPEGSVSTLKIQRTERGDSAVYLCASSRGGGHPNREQFFGPGTRLTVL.